Listed here is a single T cell receptor (beta chain). The entry originates in a study of blood T cell repertoires in COVID-19. Study background: Sources were T cells, B-cell-depleted T cells, or PBMCs; the material itself was cDNA or gDNA.

In the study's own analysis: Amplification of reference gene primers provided the estimated nucleated cell counts. Some clones are missing from TCRdb's copy, which holds only in-frame ones; the method was immunoSEQ multiplex PCR. V, J and clone size are those of that table, while D and trimming were read from the DNA. The repertoire holds approximately 100,000 clones, with approximately 87% as singletons. CDR3 length: 17 amino acids. V was cut by 0 bases and J by 5 bases, with 14 bases left in between. CDR1 and CDR2 from the germline V gene are LGHNA and YSLEER. The clonotype originates from a woman aged 55-70 years with acute or convalescent COVID-19. The V call is TRBV4-3, the J call TRBJ1-6, with TRBD1 as a possible D gene (6 bases). Sequencing was carried out using peripheral blood. The DNA of the CDR3 is TGCGCCAGCAGCCAAGAGTACTCACAGGGCCATAATTCACCCCTCCACTTT. It yields the protein CASSQEYSQGHNSPLHF.